This record looks at one T cell receptor (beta chain) sequence and its context. V was cut by 2 bases and J by 0 bases, with 8 bases left in between. The CDR3 covers 14 residues. Germline V gene lookup returns CDR1 MNHNS and CDR2 SASEGT. This entry comes from a study of T cell changes during pregnancy in multiple sclerosis. The assay was immunoSEQ multiplex PCR, and TCRdb's table has in-frame clones only and misses some. The repertoire includes 25,000 to 35,000 clones, 80% to 90% of them detected once, and about 6.9% sits in the top ten. The chain links TRBV6-1 to TRBJ2-7, with TRBD2 as a possible D gene (5 bases). The receptor's source is a female donor with multiple sclerosis, enrolled in a pregnancy study. Sequenced here: CD8+ T cells from peripheral blood mononuclear cells, sampled in the second trimester of pregnancy. The DNA for the CDR3 is TGTGCCAGCAGTGAAATTACTAGCTCCTACGAGCAGTACTTC. Its protein is CASSEITSSYEQYF.